The source of this TCR beta chain is a study of shared clonotypes between healthy human individuals. The assay was immunoSEQ multiplex PCR, and TCRdb's table has in-frame clones only and misses some. The sample lists approximately 1,500,000 clones, 98% seen once, with approximately 0.44% in the top ten. The specimen was naive CD4+ T cells sorted from blood. Subset reported: CD45RA+ positively selected. The TCR was taken from a man in his thirties or forties in good health.

This CDR3 is CSVGGTGEYGYTF. In nucleotides, the CDR3 is TGCAGCGTTGGGGGGACAGGAGAGTATGGCTACACCTTC. The chain joins TRBV29-1 to TRBJ1-2, with 8 bases aligning to TRBD1. This CDR3 spans 13 amino acids. Trimming took 4 bases from V and 5 from J; bases not matched to a gene: 6. Germline V lookup: CDR1 SQVTM, CDR2 ANQGSEA.